This record concerns one TCR beta chain sequence. This specimen comes from a study of cytomegalovirus exposure and HLA in healthy donors. PCR employed 60 Vbeta and 13 Jbeta primers. Profiled with immunoSEQ multiplex PCR; TCRdb holds only in-frame clones, not every one. This table holds 110,000 to 150,000 clones, approximately 80% found once. The TCR comes from a male donor in good health and CMV-seronegative. The sequenced sample consisted of PBMCs.

The CDR3 nucleotides are TGTGCCAGCAGCTTGGCCAACAGACAAGAGACCCAGTACTTC. It codes for CASSLANRQETQYF. The chain joins TRBV5-5 to TRBJ2-5; no definite D call. V was cut by 0 bases and J by 2 bases, with 8 bases left in between. The V gene's germline CDR1 is SGHKS and CDR2 YYEKEE (reference sequence). The CDR3 extends over 14 amino acids.